These T cell receptor beta chains were read from a single sample in a study of blood T cells in healthy people across ages. Each CDR3 protein gets one entry after TCRdb re-called the 5' RACE reads with MiXCR. The sample shows about 1.6 million distinct CDR3 sequences, 30% to 35% of them seen only once. Material for sequencing was blood. The receptors shown here come from a woman aged 25 to 45 in good health. Both conserved end residues are part of each CDR3. The D gene is left open where the match is weak. Clone size, where shown, is once, few, many, or a class for clones that have expanded.

D	V	J	size	CDR3	DNA
.	TRBV5-1	TRBJ1-4	.	CASRPTTVRGEKLFF	TGCGCCAGCAGACCAACGACCGTCAGAGGGGAAAAACTGTTTTTT
TRBD1	TRBV7-8	TRBJ2-7	few	CASSLDIGGHHEQYF	TGTGCCAGCAGCTTAGATATAGGGGGCCACCACGAGCAGTACTTC
.	TRBV10-3	TRBJ2-1	few	CAIRWHNEQFF	TGTGCCATCAGATGGCACAATGAGCAGTTCTTC
TRBD2	TRBV7-9	TRBJ2-1	.	CASSLRGSGATYNEQFF	TGTGCCAGCAGCTTAAGGGGAAGCGGGGCCACCTACAATGAGCAGTTCTTC
.	TRBV20-1	TRBJ2-7	few	CSARKFSELPYEQYF	TGCAGTGCTAGAAAGTTCTCAGAGCTGCCTTACGAGCAGTACTTC
.	TRBV4-1	TRBJ2-3	few	CASSPFGGGRGTDTQYF	TGCGCCAGCAGCCCCTTTGGGGGCGGGAGAGGCACAGATACGCAGTATTTT
TRBD2	TRBV7-9	TRBJ2-5	.	CASSSLGLAGGQTQYF	TGTGCCAGCAGCTCGTTGGGACTAGCGGGGGGGCAGACCCAGTACTTC
.	TRBV7-2	TRBJ2-1	few	CASSLVSSRGNEQFF	TGTGCCAGCAGCTTAGTGTCTAGCCGTGGCAATGAGCAGTTCTTC
TRBD1	TRBV5-5	TRBJ2-2	few	CASSSSGQGIYNTGELFF	TGTGCCAGCAGCTCATCGGGACAGGGAATCTACAACACCGGGGAGCTGTTTTTT
.	TRBV10-3	TRBJ2-2	few	CASGRITGELFF	TGTGCCTCCGGACGAATCACCGGGGAGCTGTTTTTT
.	TRBV11-2	TRBJ2-7	many	CASSRGTYEQYF	TGTGCCAGCTCGCGGGGAACCTACGAGCAGTACTTC
.	TRBV20-1	TRBJ1-2	few	CSARARGQDYGYTF	TGCAGTGCTAGAGCCCGGGGCCAGGACTATGGCTACACCTTC
TRBD1	TRBV20-1	TRBJ1-1	few	CSASHRGPEAFF	TGCAGTGCTAGTCACAGGGGACCTGAAGCTTTCTTT
TRBD2	TRBV20-1	TRBJ2-1	few	CSAAWTSGTYNEQFF	TGCAGTGCTGCGTGGACTAGCGGGACCTACAATGAGCAGTTCTTC
.	TRBV24-1	TRBJ1-1	few	CATRERGNTEAFF	TGTGCCACCAGAGAACGGGGGAACACTGAAGCTTTCTTT
TRBD1	TRBV24-1	TRBJ2-3	few	CATSGGTGTDTQYF	TGTGCCACCAGTGGAGGGACAGGCACAGATACGCAGTATTTT
.	TRBV3-1	TRBJ2-3	.	CASSPRGPMYTQYF	TGTGCCAGCAGCCCCCGGGGTCCCATGTATACGCAGTATTTT
.	TRBV29-1	TRBJ2-7	.	CSVEQGSDEQYF	TGCAGCGTTGAGCAGGGGAGCGACGAGCAGTACTTC
.	TRBV28	TRBJ2-4	few	CASSSLWAREQYF	TGTGCCAGCAGTTCGCTATGGGCGAGGGAGCAGTACTTC
TRBD2	TRBV20-1	TRBJ2-7	.	CSARWASGRSCEQYF	TGCAGTGCCCGCTGGGCTAGCGGGAGGTCCTGCGAGCAGTACTTC
TRBD2	TRBV3-1	TRBJ2-1	many	CASSRSGGFTYNEQFF	TGTGCCAGCAGCCGAAGCGGGGGGTTTACCTACAATGAGCAGTTCTTC
TRBD1	TRBV7-2	TRBJ1-1	.	CASSIAGQAEAFF	TGTGCCAGCAGCATTGCGGGACAGGCTGAAGCTTTCTTT
.	TRBV27	TRBJ2-2	.	CASSPGSVTGELFF	TGTGCCAGCAGTCCAGGGTCGGTCACCGGGGAGCTGTTTTTT
.	TRBV6-1	TRBJ1-1	.	CASSEHRDTEAFF	TGTGCCAGCAGTGAACACAGGGACACTGAAGCTTTCTTT
.	TRBV11-2	TRBJ2-7	.	CAQGFRRYEQYF	TGTGCCCAGGGCTTTAGACGCTACGAGCAGTACTTC
.	TRBV6-1	TRBJ2-5	.	CASSESAGASQETQYF	TGTGCCAGCAGTGAAAGCGCAGGCGCATCCCAAGAGACCCAGTACTTC
TRBD2	TRBV12-3/TRBV12-4	TRBJ2-2	.	CASAWTGGIAGELFF	TGTGCCAGCGCTTGGACGGGAGGAATTGCCGGGGAGCTGTTTTTT
.	TRBV20-1	TRBJ2-1	.	CSAFVGGKYNEQFF	TGCAGTGCTTTTGTCGGCGGGAAGTACAATGAGCAGTTCTTC
TRBD2	TRBV3-1	TRBJ2-7	.	CASSQDGGTSVTYEQYF	TGTGCCAGCAGCCAAGACGGAGGGACTAGCGTCACCTACGAGCAGTACTTC
.	TRBV2	TRBJ2-1	few	CASSPRTVKSYNEQFF	TGTGCCAGCAGTCCCCGGACAGTAAAATCCTACAATGAGCAGTTCTTC
.	TRBV7-9	TRBJ1-1	few	CASNLDGADSEAFF	TGTGCCAGCAACCTGGACGGGGCGGACTCTGAAGCTTTCTTT
.	TRBV2	TRBJ2-2	once	CASSEGPHSANTGELFF	TGTGCCAGCAGTGAGGGACCGCATTCCGCCAACACCGGGGAGCTGTTTTTT
TRBD1	TRBV5-1	TRBJ2-7	few	CASSPPDRGQGLYEQYF	TGCGCCAGCAGCCCGCCAGACAGGGGACAGGGGCTCTACGAGCAGTACTTC
TRBD1	TRBV6-4	TRBJ1-1	.	CASSKLPGQSNTEAFF	TGTGCCAGCAGTAAACTCCCGGGACAGTCGAACACTGAAGCTTTCTTT
.	TRBV21-1	TRBJ1-5	.	CASSKVGRGFSNQPQHF	TGTGCCAGCAGCAAAGTCGGTCGGGGGTTTAGCAATCAGCCCCAGCATTTT
.	TRBV3-1	TRBJ1-2	few	CASSQDLGNGYTF	TGTGCCAGCAGCCAAGATCTGGGTAATGGCTACACCTTC
.	TRBV20-1	TRBJ2-1	few	CSARRGGVDNEQFF	TGCAGTGCTAGAAGGGGGGGGGTCGACAATGAGCAGTTCTTC
TRBD1	TRBV9	TRBJ1-1	.	CASSAQGVVNTEAFF	TGTGCCAGCAGCGCCCAGGGGGTTGTGAACACTGAAGCTTTCTTT
.	TRBV7-9	TRBJ2-7	many	CASSLPRLYEQYF	TGTGCCAGCAGCCTTCCCCGGCTCTACGAGCAGTACTTC
TRBD2	TRBV6-4	TRBJ2-1	.	CASSGPQTSGVSKPQFF	TGTGCCAGCAGTGGGCCTCAGACTAGCGGAGTTTCAAAGCCGCAGTTCTTC
.	TRBV5-1	TRBJ2-6	.	CASSLPWAGGANVLTF	TGCGCCAGCAGCTTGCCGTGGGCCGGAGGGGCCAACGTCCTGACTTTC
.	TRBV11-2	TRBJ2-3	few	CASSLVGGRSPDTQYF	TGTGCCAGCAGCTTAGTTGGGGGGCGATCGCCAGATACGCAGTATTTT
TRBD1	TRBV28	TRBJ2-7	few	CASRTPGQGGREQYF	TGTGCCAGCAGGACTCCGGGACAGGGAGGACGCGAGCAGTACTTC
.	TRBV20-1	TRBJ1-1	.	CSASTKMNTEAFF	TGCAGTGCTAGTACAAAAATGAACACTGAAGCTTTCTTT
TRBD2	TRBV20-1	TRBJ2-4	.	CSARSGTVTYGQYF	TGCAGTGCTAGAAGCGGGACTGTGACCTACGGGCAGTACTTC
.	TRBV29-1	TRBJ2-3	many	CSVWTDTQYF	TGCAGCGTCTGGACAGATACGCAGTATTTT
.	TRBV9	TRBJ2-7	.	CASGVGTLSSYEQYF	TGTGCCAGCGGCGTGGGGACTTTGAGCTCCTACGAGCAGTACTTC
TRBD2	TRBV11-1	TRBJ2-3	.	CASRRAGGTTDTQYF	TGTGCCAGCCGGAGAGCGGGAGGAACCACAGATACGCAGTATTTT
.	TRBV30	TRBJ1-4	few	CAWSTGLLNEKLFF	TGTGCCTGGTCTACGGGACTGCTGAATGAAAAACTGTTTTTT
.	TRBV9	TRBJ2-3	.	CASSVAGITDTQYF	TGTGCCAGCAGCGTAGCGGGGATCACAGATACGCAGTATTTT
.	TRBV28	TRBJ1-2	.	CASSEFRGDYGYTF	TGTGCCAGCAGTGAGTTTCGGGGAGACTATGGCTACACCTTC
TRBD2	TRBV28	TRBJ2-7	few	CASSRTSGSNEQYF	TGTGCCAGCAGTCGGACTAGCGGGAGTAACGAGCAGTACTTC
TRBD1	TRBV13	TRBJ2-5	many	CASSSEAGTEETQYF	TGTGCCAGCAGCTCCGAGGCCGGGACAGAAGAGACCCAGTACTTC
.	TRBV5-1	TRBJ2-7	.	CASHQGGTAVTYEQYF	TGCGCCAGCCATCAGGGGGGAACAGCAGTTACCTACGAGCAGTACTTC
TRBD2	TRBV7-2	TRBJ2-2	.	CASSFWTSGSYFGELFF	TGTGCCAGCAGCTTTTGGACTAGCGGGAGCTATTTCGGGGAGCTGTTTTTT